The 2 T cell receptor beta chains below were found in one sample sequenced in a study of blood T cell repertoires in COVID-19. Sequenced by immunoSEQ multiplex PCR; TCRdb stores in-frame clones only, minus some. The sample holds roughly 86,000 clones, approximately 89% seen once. The source material was peripheral blood. The receptor set was obtained from a man aged 45-65 years with active or convalescent COVID-19.

This chain joins TRBV19 and TRBJ1-4; D unclear. The CDR3 contains 15 residues. Germline V CDR1 and CDR2: LNHDA, SQIVND (reference sequence). The V end was cut by 10 bases, the J end by 3 bases, with 18 bases between. The CDR3 here is CATQELGRANEKLFF. The DNA of the CDR3 is TGTGCCACCCAAGAGCTGGGCCGAGCTAATGAAAAACTGTTTTTT.

Remarks on this clone: At the DNA level, this CDR3 is encoded by other sequences in the same sample as well. The V call is TRBV18, the J call TRBJ2-7, with 10 bases fitting TRBD1. The germline V gene has CDR1 KGHSH and CDR2 LQKENI. The CDR3 is 13 amino acids. V gave up 3 bases and J gave up 5 bases; unmatched junction bases: 1. CDR3 in DNA: TGTGCCAGCTCACCCGGGACAGGGGACGAGCAGTACTTC. Translated, it gives CASSPGTGDEQYF.